These 11 T cell receptor beta chains came from one sample sequenced in a study of T cell responses to AZD1222 COVID-19 vaccine. The table came from immunoSEQ multiplex PCR; TCRdb's copy has only in-frame clones and leaves some out. The repertoire consists of 250,000 to 300,000 clones, with almost 95% occurring once and the leading ten covering around 0.57%. The material was peripheral blood, obtained 28 days after the second AZD1222 dose. The source is an adult who received the AZD1222 COVID-19 vaccine.

This chain joins TRBV7-8 and TRBJ1-4; 7 bases are shared with TRBD1. The CDR3 has 13 residues. Germline CDR1 is SGHVS and CDR2 is FQNEAQ. Germline trimming cut 3 bases from V and 7 bases from J; bases unmatched to any gene: 2. The CDR3 DNA follows: TGTGCCAGCAGCTTGGGACAGTTTGAAAAACTGTTTTTT. Translating it yields CASSLGQFEKLFF.

The chain's CDR3 is CASSQGDAGELFF. The CDR3 DNA sequence: TGTGCCAGCAGCCAAGGGGATGCCGGGGAGCTGTTTTTT. This chain uses TRBV14 with TRBJ2-2; D not certain. Germline lookup yields CDR1 SGHDN and CDR2 FVKESK. The V end was cut by 1 base, the J end by 6 bases, with 6 bases between. This CDR3 contains 13 residues.

This chain links TRBV2 with TRBJ2-1, with 7 positions matching TRBD1. CDR1 is SNHLY, CDR2 FYNNEI, per germline. The CDR3 totals 14 residues. V trimming: 10 bases; J trimming: 5 bases; junction bases outside the gene matches: 11. As DNA, the CDR3 is TGTGCCACCCTCCGACAGGGATTAAACAATGAGCAGTTCTTC. Residues: CATLRQGLNNEQFF.

J is TRBJ2-1 and V is TRBV28, with TRBD2 identical over 10 bases. The V and J ends lost 4 bases and 9 bases, in that order; junction bases with no gene match: 12. This CDR3 contains 16 residues. Germline values: CDR1 MDHEN, CDR2 SYDVKM. The CDR3 nucleotides are TGTGCCAGCAGTTCAGCCCAAGCTAGCGGGAGATCTGAGCAGTTCTTC. It encodes CASSSAQASGRSEQFF.

The chain recombines TRBV6-1 with TRBJ2-1, with D perhaps matching TRBD2 (6 bases). From germline, CDR1 is MNHNS and CDR2 SASEGT. V was cut by 1 base and J by 4 bases, with 14 bases left in between. The CDR3 is 16 residues long. DNA of the CDR3: TGTGCCAGCAGTGAAGTCTATGGACTACGATACAATGAGCAGTTCTTC. Translating it yields CASSEVYGLRYNEQFF.

The rearrangement links TRBV18 to TRBJ2-1; D is perhaps TRBD1 (5 bases). The CDR3 has 14 amino acids. Germline assignment: CDR1 KGHSH and CDR2 LQKENI. The V end lost 6 bases, the J end lost 8 bases, and 17 bases lay between the germline ends. DNA of the CDR3: TGTGCCAGCTCCCCCAGGAGTGAAGGGGATGAGCAGTTCTTC. Translating gives CASSPRSEGDEQFF.

This chain joins TRBV6-1 and TRBJ1-3, with a weak D call TRBD1 (5 bases). Germline values: CDR1 MNHNS, CDR2 SASEGT. The V end lost 3 bases, the J end lost 7 bases, and 13 bases lay between the germline ends. The CDR3 totals 14 residues. In nucleotides, the CDR3 is TGTGCCAGCAGTGAGAGCTGGGGCGGCAACACCATATATTTT. Its translation is CASSESWGGNTIYF.

This chain connects TRBV6-2 or TRBV6-3 to TRBJ2-1, with D possibly TRBD2 on 6 matching bases. The V gene lost 2 bases and the J gene lost 7 bases, with 9 bases spanning the gap. The CDR3 has 13 amino acids. The V gene's germline CDR1 is MNHEY and CDR2 SVGEGT. CDR3 DNA: TGTGCCAGCAGTTACGGGGGGAAGAATGAGCAGTTCTTC. It encodes CASSYGGKNEQFF.

The chain recombines TRBV7-9 with TRBJ1-2; D gene ambiguous. Germline-derived CDR1 and CDR2 are SEHNR and FQNEAQ (reference sequence). Trimming pared 4 bases from V and 3 bases from J, leaving 12 bases between. The CDR3 is 14 amino acids. CDR3 in amino acids: CASSSRKEDYGYTF. The CDR3 DNA reads as TGTGCCAGCAGCTCTCGGAAGGAAGACTATGGCTACACCTTC.

V usage is TRBV7-2 and J usage is TRBJ1-3; no firm D call. With 1 base removed from V and 2 bases from J, the gap between germline ends came to 9 bases. Germline V gives CDR1 SGHTA, CDR2 FQGNSA. This CDR3 is 15 amino acids long. CDR3 nucleotide sequence: TGTGCCAGCAGCTTAGTGTTAGCGGCTGGAAACACCATATATTTT. Translation gives CASSLVLAAGNTIYF.

The chain carries TRBV28 and TRBJ2-7; a possible D gene is TRBD1 (6 bases). This CDR3 is 12 amino acids long. Germline CDR1 MDHEN, CDR2 SYDVKM. Trimming stripped 6 bases from V and 4 bases from J, with 10 bases between. CDR3 residues: CASRPDSYEQYF. CDR3 nucleotide sequence: TGTGCCAGCAGGCCGGACAGTTACGAGCAGTACTTC.